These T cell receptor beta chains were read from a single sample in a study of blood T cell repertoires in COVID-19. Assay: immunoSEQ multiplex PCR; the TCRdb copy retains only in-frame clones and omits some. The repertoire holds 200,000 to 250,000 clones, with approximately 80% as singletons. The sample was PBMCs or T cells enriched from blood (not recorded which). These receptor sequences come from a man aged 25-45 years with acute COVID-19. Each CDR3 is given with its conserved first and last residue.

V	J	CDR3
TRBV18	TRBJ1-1	CASSNGGVTEAFF
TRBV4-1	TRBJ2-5	CASSLGQGAHQETQYF
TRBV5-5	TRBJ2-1	CASSFGPRGGDEQFF
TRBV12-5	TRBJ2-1	CASGSWDQGGYNEQFF
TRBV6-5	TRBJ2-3	CASRRQGAKDTQYF
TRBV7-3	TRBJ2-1	CASSLSGGPSGQFF
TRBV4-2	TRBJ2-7	CASSQEPGLPYEQYF
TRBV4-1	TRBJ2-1	CASKMTGGVINEQFF
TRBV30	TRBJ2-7	CAWSWSDEQYF
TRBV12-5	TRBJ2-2	CASVVDWTGELFF
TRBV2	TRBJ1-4	CASGTGREKLFF
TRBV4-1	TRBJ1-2	CASSQATGGYTF
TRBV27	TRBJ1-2	CASSHRDRDYGYTF
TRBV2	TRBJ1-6	CASTGQVENSPLHF
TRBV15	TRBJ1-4	CATSRAQGDEKLFF
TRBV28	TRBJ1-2	CASSSPGTGRINYGYTF
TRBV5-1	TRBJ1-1	CASSLVGRGAGTEAFF
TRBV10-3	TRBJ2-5	CAISERYDREETQYF
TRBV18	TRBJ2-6	CASSPPGVISSGANVLTF
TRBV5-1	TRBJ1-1	CASSLKAGGANTGTEAFF
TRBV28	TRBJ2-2	CASSLLAGLLNTGELFF
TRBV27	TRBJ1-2	CASRTNFHRGGNYGYTF
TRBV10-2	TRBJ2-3	CASSSRVDTDTQYF
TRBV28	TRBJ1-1	CASSFLQGYLNTEAFF
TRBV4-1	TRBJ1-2	CASSPHLAGTGFDGYTF
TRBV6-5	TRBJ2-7	CASKDRVVDEQYF